This entry describes one TCR beta chain. What it binds is not known. CDR1 and CDR2 from the germline V gene are LGHNA and YNFKEQ. The CDR3 covers 14 residues. V was trimmed by 1 base and J by 5 bases, leaving 10 bases between them. Researchers used 5'RACE with constant-segment primers to make TCR alpha and TCR beta cDNA libraries that carry sample barcodes and UMIs. TCRdb independently ran MiXCR on the 5' RACE reads; one entry per CDR3 protein. The sample lists approximately 340,000 distinct CDR3 sequences, 10% to 15% occurring once. The data were taken from a study of T-cell memory formation after mild COVID-19. Study-wide results and limits: The authors left the SARS-CoV-2 specificity of second-wave clones peaking on day 37 unconfirmed. CD4+ contracting clones were found mainly in CM and EM, and CD8+ ones in EMRA. Balance between CD4 and CD8 was seen in clones contracting day 15 to 85, and a CD4+ lean was seen in later expanders.

The sequencing sample was made of PBMCs or a T cell subset sorted from them (not recorded which). This TCR derives from a man between 18 and 29 years old who had mild COVID-19 (a few samples of this study predate the infection). Cell type and time point are not known. The gene calls are TRBV4-2 and TRBJ2-3; tentatively, D is TRBD1 (5 bases). The CDR3 loop is CASSQGQGGDTQYF. The CDR3 coding sequence is TGTGCCAGCAGCCAAGGCCAGGGCGGAGATACGCAGTATTTT.